The next 28 T cell receptor beta chains were all read from a single sample in a study of blood T cell repertoires in COVID-19. Some clones are missing from TCRdb's copy, which holds only in-frame ones; the method was immunoSEQ multiplex PCR. The sample yields under 400,000 clones, 90% seen once. The sequencing input was peripheral blood. These TCRs come from a woman younger than 45 with COVID-19, enrolled during active disease.

This chain uses TRBV6-1 with TRBJ2-3; 10 positions agree with TRBD2. The V gene end was trimmed by 2 bases and the J gene end by 3 bases; junction bases not matched to a gene: 14. The CDR3 is made up of 19 amino acids. CDR1 and CDR2 from the germline V gene are MNHNS and SASEGT. Written as DNA, the CDR3 is TGTGCCAGCAGTGAATGGGCTGAGTCTAGCGGGAGTCTGACAGATACGCAGTATTTT. Its protein product is CASSEWAESSGSLTDTQYF.

This chain connects TRBV7-6 to TRBJ2-2, with D perhaps TRBD2 (6 bases). Trimming cost V 5 bases and J 4 bases, with 17 bases left between them. This CDR3 spans 16 amino acids. CDR1 is SGHVS and CDR2 is FNYEAQ in the germline V gene. DNA of the CDR3: TGTGCCAGCAGCCAAAGGCCCGGACTAAGCACCGGGGAGCTGTTTTTT. Amino acids: CASSQRPGLSTGELFF. The full variable domain, its missing parts supplied by reference TRBV7-6 and TRBJ2-2, is GAGVSQSPRYKVTKRGQDVALRCDPISGHVSLYWYRQALGQGPEFLTYFNYEAQQDKSGLPNDRFSAERPEGSISTLTIQRTEQRDSAMYRCASSQRPGLSTGELFFGEGSRLTVL.

This chain links TRBV5-4 with TRBJ2-3, with 12 bases lining up with TRBD2. The CDR3 is 16 residues long. V dropped 0 bases and J dropped 1; count of bases not matched to a gene: 0. Looked up from germline, CDR1 is SGHNT and CDR2 is YYREEE (reference sequence). The CDR3 nucleotides read TGTGCCAGCAGCTTGGGACTAGCGGGAGGCACAGATACGCAGTATTTT. This translates into CASSLGLAGGTDTQYF.

This chain connects TRBV7-8 to TRBJ1-5, with D hard to call. CDR3 length equals 12 residues. CDR1 and CDR2 from the germline V gene are SGHVS and FQNEAQ. Trimming stripped 5 bases from V and 5 bases from J, with 7 bases between. The CDR3 loop is CASSVYDQPQHF. The CDR3 nucleotides read TGTGCCAGCAGCGTATATGATCAGCCCCAGCATTTT.

The V and J genes are TRBV11-2 and TRBJ2-7; 10 bases map to TRBD1. The germline gives CDR1 SGHAT, CDR2 FQNNGV. The CDR3 extends over 14 amino acids. Trimming took 4 bases from V and 6 from J; bases not matched to a gene: 6. The CDR3 spells CASSYRDRGAEQYF. The CDR3 DNA sequence: TGTGCCAGCAGCTACCGGGACAGGGGCGCCGAGCAGTACTTC.

The chain combines TRBV28 with TRBJ2-1; D is possibly TRBD2 (6 bases). The CDR3 sequence is 12 residues long. Germline CDR1 and CDR2: MDHEN and SYDVKM. Trimming took 4 bases from V and 12 from J, leaving 13 bases between them. CDR3 protein: CASSSEGLRQFF. CDR3 nucleotide sequence: TGTGCCAGCAGTTCGGAGGGCCTGAGGCAGTTCTTC.

The chain links TRBV5-4 to TRBJ1-1; D gene ambiguous. The CDR3 is 15 amino acids. V was shortened by 2 bases and J by 3 bases, with 14 bases between the two germline ends. CDR1 is SGHNT, CDR2 YYREEE, per germline (reference sequence). Here the CDR3 reads CASSFPRGLDTEAFF. The CDR3 DNA follows: TGTGCCAGCAGCTTCCCCCGGGGTTTGGACACTGAAGCTTTCTTT.

The CDR3 DNA reads as TGCAGCGCAGGACAGGCTGAAGCTTTCTTT. It specifies CSAGQAEAFF. The gene calls are TRBV29-1 and TRBJ1-1, with 7 bases identical to TRBD1. This CDR3 spans 10 amino acids. The trim removed 7 bases at V and 6 bases at J, leaving 2 bases unmatched. The germline gives CDR1 SQVTM, CDR2 ANQGSEA.

This clone has just one count. The chain employs TRBV4-1 and TRBJ2-1; a possible D gene is TRBD1 (5 bases). This CDR3 is 13 amino acids long. Trimming left V 0 bases short and J 8 bases short, with 8 bases between. Germline CDR1 MGHRA, CDR2 YSYEKL. The CDR3 DNA reads as TGCGCCAGCAGCCAAGATGAAGGGGATGAGCAGTTCTTC. It codes for CASSQDEGDEQFF.

The chain combines TRBV10-3 with TRBJ2-1; TRBD2 matches 7 bases. The CDR3 spans 16 residues. J gave up 2 bases and V 7 bases, and 11 bases lay outside the gene matches. The germline CDR1 and CDR2 sequences are ENHRY and SYGVKD. Here the CDR3 reads CAIKARGGRAYNEQFF. CDR3 in DNA: TGTGCCATCAAGGCACGGGGTGGGAGGGCCTACAATGAGCAGTTCTTC.

This clone was detected only a few times. V usage is TRBV7-9 and J usage is TRBJ1-5; D uncertain. Germline CDR1 reads SEHNR; CDR2 reads FQNEAQ (reference sequence). The V end was cut by 1 base, the J end by 2 bases, with 12 bases between. The CDR3 spans 16 residues. The CDR3 sequence: CASSLESGTGNQPQHF. CDR3 nucleotide sequence: TGTGCCAGCAGCTTAGAATCGGGTACGGGCAATCAGCCCCAGCATTTT.

The chain recombines TRBV30 with TRBJ2-7; no firm D call. V lost 0 bases, J lost 7 bases, and 13 bases lay in between. Looked up from germline, CDR1 is GTSNPN and CDR2 is SVGIG (reference sequence). The CDR3 is 13 residues long. CDR3 DNA: TGTGCCTGGAGTGTACTGGCGGCTGCAGAGCAGTACTTC. This sequence encodes CAWSVLAAAEQYF.

The V call is TRBV6-5, the J call TRBJ2-1, with 7 bases identical to TRBD2. The CDR3 covers 14 residues. Looked up from germline, CDR1 is MNHEY and CDR2 is SVGAGI. V was clipped by 5 bases and J by 3 bases; unmatched bases: 4. CDR3 sequence (DNA): TGTGCCAGCAGTCCGGGGGGTATCTACAATGAGCAGTTCTTC. Translating it yields CASSPGGIYNEQFF.

This chain uses TRBV7-9 with TRBJ1-1; TRBD1 aligns across 7 bases. With V trimmed by 5 bases and J by 0 bases, 6 bases remained unmatched. The CDR3 has 15 amino acids. Germline V gene sequence: CDR1 SEHNR, CDR2 FQNEAQ (reference sequence). As DNA, the CDR3 is TGTGCCAGCAGCCCCGGGGACAGTTTGAACACTGAAGCTTTCTTT. It specifies CASSPGDSLNTEAFF.

V usage is TRBV5-4 and J usage is TRBJ2-3, with TRBD2 identical over 12 bases. Germline-derived CDR1 and CDR2 are SGHNT and YYREEE (reference sequence). This CDR3 is built from 15 residues. The junction had 11 bases not matched to a gene; V was cut back by 7 bases and J by 8 bases. The CDR3 nucleotides are TGTGCCAGCGGACCGGGACTAGCGGGCGGAGTTACGCAGTATTTT. The encoded protein is CASGPGLAGGVTQYF.

The genes are TRBV10-2 and TRBJ2-5; TRBD2 matches at 7 bases. V was pared by 6 bases and J by 2 bases, with 0 bases of the junction left unmatched. The CDR3 has 12 residues. Per germline, CDR1 WSHSY and CDR2 SAAADI. The CDR3 DNA is TGCGCCAGCAGGGGACTACAAGAGACCCAGTACTTC. Its protein is CASRGLQETQYF.

V gene TRBV3-1 (or the pseudogene TRBV3-2) combines with J gene TRBJ1-4; D unclear. V was pared by 0 bases and J by 6 bases, with 11 bases between. Germline V lookup: CDR1 LGHDT, CDR2 YNNKEL (reference sequence). The CDR3 runs 15 residues. CDR3 sequence (DNA): TGTGCCAGCAGCCAAGATCTAACCGGTTATGAAAAACTGTTTTTT. This gives the protein CASSQDLTGYEKLFF.

V is TRBV27 and J is TRBJ1-3; TRBD1 matches 7 bases. CDR1 and CDR2 from the germline V gene are MNHEY and SMNVEV (reference sequence). This CDR3 has 14 residues. V was pared by 5 bases and J by 4 bases, with 5 bases of the junction left unmatched. This CDR3 is CASSRQGLGNTIYF. In DNA, the CDR3 is TGTGCCAGCAGTCGACAGGGTCTCGGAAACACCATATATTTT.

The V gene is TRBV11-2, the J gene TRBJ2-3, with 7 bases aligning to TRBD2. This CDR3 is 18 amino acids long. V lost 4 bases to trimming and J lost 2 bases; unmatched junction nucleotides: 15. From germline, CDR1 is SGHAT and CDR2 FQNNGV. The CDR3 region is CASSSIFTGGSLTDTQYF. The DNA of the CDR3 is TGTGCCAGCAGCTCTATTTTCACGGGAGGTAGCCTCACAGATACGCAGTATTTT. Full variable domain (remainder filled in from reference TRBV11-2 and TRBJ2-3): EAGVAQSPRYKIIEKRQSVAFWCNPISGHATLYWYQQILGQGPKLLIQFQNNGVVDDSQLPKDRFSAERLKGVDSTLKIQPAKLEDSAVYLCASSSIFTGGSLTDTQYFGPGTRLTVL.

The chain is built from TRBV11-2 and TRBJ1-1; 7 bases agree with TRBD1. CDR3 length equals 14 residues. The germline V gene has CDR1 SGHAT and CDR2 FQNNGV. The ends lost 1 base at V and 7 bases at J; junction bases unmatched: 6. CDR3 nucleotide sequence: TGTGCCAGCAGCTTAGTGAGGGGGCGGAATGAAGCTTTCTTT. The encoded protein is CASSLVRGRNEAFF. Looking up the rest from reference TRBV11-2 and TRBJ1-1 gives the full variable domain: EAGVAQSPRYKIIEKRQSVAFWCNPISGHATLYWYQQILGQGPKLLIQFQNNGVVDDSQLPKDRFSAERLKGVDSTLKIQPAKLEDSAVYLCASSLVRGRNEAFFGQGTRLTVV.

This sequence joins TRBV7-9 and TRBJ2-7; 11 nucleotides match TRBD1. The CDR3 extends over 15 amino acids. The V and J ends lost 2 bases and 6 bases, in that order; junction bases with no gene match: 6. Germline assignment: CDR1 SEHNR and CDR2 FQNEAQ (reference sequence). The DNA of the CDR3 is TGTGCCAGCAGCTTAAGGCCGGGACAGGGGGGCGAGCAGTACTTC. It yields the protein CASSLRPGQGGEQYF.

The V call is TRBV6-6, the J call TRBJ2-1, with a weak D call TRBD1 (5 bases). Germline CDR1 reads MNHNY; CDR2 reads SVGAGI (reference sequence). This CDR3 has 13 amino acids. V lost 5 bases and J 6 bases, leaving 11 bases between the germline ends. DNA of the CDR3: TGTGCCAGCAGTCCATCAACAGGCAATGAGCAGTTCTTC. Translating it yields CASSPSTGNEQFF.

This sequence joins TRBV29-1 and TRBJ1-1, with 7 bases aligning to TRBD1. Losses at the gene ends were 4 bases for V and 8 bases for J; bases not matched to a gene: 10. The length of the CDR3 is 13 residues. The germline V gene encodes CDR1 SQVTM and CDR2 ANQGSEA. The CDR3 loop is CSVGDRALLEAFF. In DNA form, the CDR3 reads TGCAGCGTTGGGGACAGAGCCCTCCTAGAAGCTTTCTTT.

This clone was detected only a few times. The V and J genes are TRBV19 and TRBJ1-2; 9 nucleotides agree with TRBD1. Germline V gene lookup returns CDR1 LNHDA and CDR2 SQIVND (reference sequence). The CDR3 is made up of 14 amino acids. Unmatched junction bases numbered 9, after V lost 6 bases and J lost 7 bases. CDR3 loop: CASRIQGAERGYTF. CDR3 in DNA: TGTGCCAGTAGGATACAGGGGGCTGAGCGTGGCTACACCTTC.

This chain uses TRBV7-9 with TRBJ1-2; maybe TRBD1 (6 bases). CDR1 and CDR2 (germline): SEHNR, FQNEAQ (reference sequence). V was cut by 5 bases and J by 2 bases, with 12 bases left in between. The CDR3 extends over 14 amino acids. In DNA, the CDR3 is TGTGCCAGCAGCCCAACGAGGGGGAACTATGGCTACACCTTC. Translating it yields CASSPTRGNYGYTF.

This clone appeared a single time. In DNA form, the CDR3 reads TGTGCCAGCAGCATACAGCATCCGGGACACTTGAACACTGAAGCTTTCTTT. Amino acid sequence: CASSIQHPGHLNTEAFF. V is TRBV21-1 and J is TRBJ1-1; the D call of TRBD1 is as the table states it, not checked on the DNA. TRBV21-1 is described as a pseudogene. The CDR3 is made up of 17 amino acids.

This clone turned up a few times. CDR3 region: CASLGEESYEQYF. In nucleotides, the CDR3 is TGTGCCAGTTTGGGCGAAGAGTCCTACGAGCAGTACTTC. V is TRBV28 and J is TRBJ2-7; D remains unclear. Germline assignment: CDR1 MDHEN and CDR2 SYDVKM. The CDR3 has 13 residues. Trimming took off 9 bases at V and 1 base at J, with 13 bases between the two ends.

This sequence joins TRBV4-2 and TRBJ2-6; TRBD2 is a possible D gene (7 bases). From germline, CDR1 is LGHNA and CDR2 YNFKEQ. V gave up 5 bases and J gave up 7 bases, with 21 bases separating them. The CDR3 length is 17 residues. The CDR3 nucleotides are TGTGCCAGCAGCTACGAGGGGGTAACGGGAGGAGCCAACGTCCTGACTTTC. Translating gives CASSYEGVTGGANVLTF.